This paragraph reports one T cell receptor (beta chain). Its matching antigen is unknown. The assay was immunoSEQ multiplex PCR, and TCRdb's table has in-frame clones only and misses some. The sample has hundreds of thousands of clones; about 96% are singletons. CDR1 is PRHDT and CDR2 is FYEKMQ in the germline V gene (reference sequence). The CDR3 contains 14 residues. Trimming took 1 base from V and 5 from J, leaving 11 bases between them. This sample stems from a study of shared clonotypes between healthy human individuals. General study points: Naive subsets generally had larger estimated richness than memory subsets.

CD45RO-negative, CCR7-positively selected cells formed the naive CD8 fraction, excluding terminally differentiated effector memory CD45RA+ cells. This TCR was sampled from a woman in her 30s in good health. V and J are TRBV13 and TRBJ1-2; D call uncertain. Source material: naive CD8+ T cells sorted from blood. The CDR3 DNA follows: TGTGCCAGCAGCTTAGCGGTGGGGAAGTATGGCTACACCTTC. Translated: CASSLAVGKYGYTF.